The 8 T cell receptor beta chains listed next were all sequenced from one sample in a study of glioma-infiltrating T cells. Using RNA template, CDR3s of TCR alpha and beta were amplified with iRepertoire arm-PCR. MiXCR was run by TCRdb on the multiplex PCR reads, yielding one entry per CDR3 protein. The sample lists about 1,000 distinct CDR3 sequences; 57% were seen once. Sequencing was performed on glioma tissue, nonneoplastic brain tissue, or PBMCs (not recorded which). These receptors came from a human donor with low-grade glioma or glioblastoma, undergoing nonglioma brain surgery, or in good health (not recorded which).

As regards this clonotype: A much larger clone differs from this one at a single base, so this may be a read error. The DNA for the CDR3 is TGTGCCAGCAGCTTGGCCTTAAACAATGAGCAGTTCTTC. Protein product: CASSLALNNEQFF. The chain carries TRBV5-6 and TRBJ2-1, with no clear D. V shed 0 bases and J shed 5 bases, with 6 bases lying between them. Germline-derived CDR1 and CDR2 are SGHDT and YYEEEE. The CDR3 spans 13 residues.

CDR3 sequence (DNA): TGTGCCAGCAGAGGTGGCGGGAGCACAGATACGCAGTATTTT. Encoded protein: CASRGGGSTDTQYF. The V call is TRBV27, the J call TRBJ2-3, with TRBD2 as a possible D gene (5 bases). There are 14 residues in the CDR3. In germline, CDR1 is MNHEY, CDR2 SMNVEV (reference sequence). Between the trimmed V and J ends, which lost 6 bases and 0 bases, there was a span of 10 bases.

This clonotype is categorized as hyperexpanded. The rearrangement uses TRBV4-1 and TRBJ2-1; D not resolved. The V end lost 4 bases, the J end lost 7 bases, and 17 bases lay between the germline ends. This CDR3 is 15 amino acids long. CDR1 is MGHRA, CDR2 YSYEKL, per germline. In nucleotides, the CDR3 is TGCGCCAGCAGCCCTCCAGGAACGGGCCTAAATGAGCAGTTCTTC. Amino acid sequence: CASSPPGTGLNEQFF.

J is TRBJ1-1 and V is TRBV29-1; no firm D call. The CDR3 is made up of 9 amino acids. The V end lost 6 bases, the J end lost 3 bases, and 2 bases lay between the germline ends. Germline assignment: CDR1 SQVTM and CDR2 ANQGSEA. The CDR3 sequence: CSVDTEAFF. DNA for the CDR3: TGCAGCGTGGACACTGAAGCTTTCTTT.

Regarding this clonotype: Germline is not matched at one junction end, which may reflect a read error. The chain joins TRBV7-4 to TRBJ1-4; D not resolved. Germline loops: CDR1 SGHVT, CDR2 SQSDAQ. The CDR3 is made up of 11 amino acids. In nucleotides, the CDR3 is TGTGCCAGCAGCTCAAACGAAAGATTATTTTTC. Translation gives CASSSNERLFF.

With respect to this clonotype: Compared with germline, one end of the junction differs, possibly owing to a read error. Written as DNA, the CDR3 is TGTGCCAGCTCCCTCGACTGGGGGGATGAAGAAACGCTGTATTTT. Encoded protein: CASSLDWGDEETLYF. The gene calls are TRBV12-3 or TRBV12-4 and TRBJ2-3, with D maybe TRBD2 (6 bases). The CDR3 sequence is 15 residues long.

The CDR3, as DNA: TGTGCCAGCAGAGACGGGGTCTACGGTGGGTACACCTTC. Encoded protein: CASRDGVYGGYTF. The chain recombines TRBV27 with TRBJ1-2; no clear D. From germline, CDR1 is MNHEY and CDR2 SMNVEV (reference sequence). Between the trimmed V and J ends, which lost 6 bases and 11 bases, there was a span of 19 bases. The CDR3 extends over 13 amino acids.

By proportion, this clonotype is medium-sized. The chain employs TRBV2 and TRBJ1-1; D may be TRBD1 (5 bases). Trimming cost V 2 bases and J 3 bases, with 10 bases left between them. Germline values: CDR1 SNHLY, CDR2 FYNNEI. The CDR3 consists of 14 residues. CDR3 DNA: TGTGCCAGCAGTGAACTGGCGGGGGACACTGAAGCTTTCTTT. Its translation is CASSELAGDTEAFF.